Listed here are 25 T cell receptor beta chains from one sample, sequenced in a study of T cell responses to AZD1222 COVID-19 vaccine. Repertoires were generated with immunoSEQ multiplex PCR, while TCRdb's copy carries only in-frame clones and drops some. The table records some 83,000 clones, around 91% of them present only once. This specimen was peripheral blood, taken 28 days after the second AZD1222 dose. The source is an adult who received the AZD1222 COVID-19 vaccine.

The chain carries TRBV20-1 and TRBJ1-1, with D unclear. Germline CDR1 DFQATT, CDR2 SNEGSKA (reference sequence). The V and J ends lost 5 bases and 4 bases respectively, with 8 bases between them. The CDR3 is 11 residues long. CDR3 sequence: CSAFRITEAFF. The CDR3 nucleotides are TGCAGTGCTTTCAGGATCACTGAAGCTTTCTTT.

The V call is TRBV3-1 (or the pseudogene TRBV3-2), the J call TRBJ2-1, with 12 bases that match TRBD2. Germline CDR1 is LGHDT and CDR2 is YNNKEL (reference sequence). CDR3 size: 19 residues. The V and J ends lost 3 bases and 7 bases, in that order; junction bases with no gene match: 16. The CDR3 loop is CASSQDHKTSGGPGNEQFF. The CDR3 DNA is TGTGCCAGCAGCCAGGACCACAAAACTAGCGGGGGGCCGGGGAATGAGCAGTTCTTC.

This chain links TRBV7-8 with TRBJ2-5, with a possible D match to TRBD1 (5 bases). Trimming cost V 1 base and J 5 bases, with 14 bases left between them. Germline values: CDR1 SGHVS, CDR2 FQNEAQ. CDR3 length: 15 amino acids. The CDR3 is CASSLGQTPRETQYF. CDR3 bases: TGTGCCAGCAGCTTAGGACAGACGCCCCGGGAGACCCAGTACTTC.

The rearrangement uses TRBV12-3 or TRBV12-4 and TRBJ1-5; D gene unclear. V was trimmed by 1 base and J by 6 bases, leaving 4 bases between them. The CDR3 has 12 amino acids. Here the CDR3 reads CASSLEGQPQHF. CDR3 nucleotides: TGTGCCAGCAGTTTAGAGGGTCAGCCCCAGCATTTT.

The J gene is TRBJ2-2, the V gene TRBV6-5; no clear D gene. The CDR3 loop spans 11 amino acids. V lost 8 bases, J lost 1 base, and 2 bases lay in between. Germline values: CDR1 MNHEY, CDR2 SVGAGI. The DNA of the CDR3 is TGTGCCAGCGGGAACACCGGGGAGCTGTTTTTT. Translation gives CASGNTGELFF.

The rearrangement uses TRBV30 and TRBJ1-4; TRBD1 is a possible D gene (5 bases). This CDR3 comprises 15 residues. V was cut by 0 bases and J by 5 bases, with 13 bases left in between. Germline V gene data show CDR1 as GTSNPN and CDR2 as SVGIG (reference sequence). CDR3 region: CAWSVFSGLNEKLFF. CDR3 coding DNA: TGTGCCTGGAGTGTATTCTCAGGGCTCAATGAAAAACTGTTTTTT.

The V call is TRBV7-9, the J call TRBJ2-3, with D perhaps matching TRBD1 or TRBD2 (5 bases each). V lost 5 bases, J lost 6 bases, and 18 bases lay in between. This CDR3 spans 15 amino acids. Per germline, CDR1 SEHNR and CDR2 FQNEAQ (reference sequence). The CDR3 DNA follows: TGTGCCAGCAGCCTAAAGTCCGGGGCTCAGGATACGCAGTATTTT. Its protein product is CASSLKSGAQDTQYF.

This clone was detected once. The V gene is TRBV5-1, the J gene TRBJ1-4; TRBD1 might be the D (5 bases). The germline V gene encodes CDR1 SGHRS and CDR2 YFSETQ. V lost 3 bases and J 0 bases, leaving 9 bases between the germline ends. CDR3 length equals 15 residues. CDR3 nucleotide sequence: TGCGCCAGCAGCTCCCAGGGTGCAACTAATGAAAAACTGTTTTTT. Protein sequence: CASSSQGATNEKLFF.

J is TRBJ1-4 and V is TRBV5-8; D is possibly TRBD1 (6 bases). The CDR3 contains 16 residues. The V and J ends lost 1 base and 8 bases respectively, with 18 bases between them. Germline V lookup: CDR1 SGHTS, CDR2 YDEGEE. CDR3 residues: CASSLFGQGFEEKLFF. CDR3 DNA: TGTGCCAGCAGCTTGTTCGGCCAGGGGTTTGAAGAAAAACTGTTTTTT.

The chain employs TRBV7-9 and TRBJ1-3; D gene unclear. V lost 0 bases and J lost 0, with 9 bases in between. This CDR3 is 16 amino acids long. Germline V gives CDR1 SEHNR, CDR2 FQNEAQ (reference sequence). Here the CDR3 reads CASSLAQPLSGNTIYF. The CDR3 coding sequence is TGTGCCAGCAGCTTAGCGCAGCCACTCTCTGGAAACACCATATATTTT. The full variable domain, completed using reference TRBV7-9 and TRBJ1-3, is DTGVSQNPRHKITKRGQNVTFRCDPISEHNRLYWYRQTLGQGPEFLTYFQNEAQLEKSRLLSDRFSAERPKGSFSTLEIQRTEQGDSAMYLCASSLAQPLSGNTIYFGEGSWLTVV.

The chain recombines TRBV20-1 with TRBJ2-2; D is uncertain. The germline V gene has CDR1 DFQATT and CDR2 SNEGSKA (reference sequence). CDR3 length: 12 residues. The V gene lost 3 bases and the J gene lost 6 bases, with 8 bases spanning the gap. CDR3 sequence reads: CSASARAGELFF. The DNA for the CDR3 is TGCAGTGCTAGTGCACGAGCCGGGGAGCTGTTTTTT.

J is TRBJ1-1 and V is TRBV27; 8 bases align to TRBD1. The V segment lost 6 bases and the J segment 3 bases; nucleotides outside the gene matches: 9. Germline V CDR1 and CDR2: MNHEY, SMNVEV (reference sequence). This CDR3 comprises 15 residues. CDR3 in DNA: TGTGCCAGCAGCCAAAACAGGGGGAAAGACACTGAAGCTTTCTTT. Protein product: CASSQNRGKDTEAFF.

Of note for this clone: A read error may produce the germline difference seen at one junction end. The chain employs TRBV20-1 and TRBJ1-1; D perhaps matches TRBD1 (5 bases). Germline V lookup: CDR1 DFQATT, CDR2 SNEGSKA (reference sequence). CDR3 length: 9 residues. CDR3 nucleotides: TGCAGTGCTGATCAACAGGTCAGCTTT. Translating gives CSADQQVSF.

The chain employs TRBV4-1 and TRBJ1-4; D gene uncertain. Trimming took off 6 bases at V and 8 bases at J, with 16 bases between the two ends. CDR3 length equals 14 residues. CDR1 and CDR2 (germline): MGHRA, YSYEKL. This chain's CDR3 is CASRTYVSAEKLFF. The DNA of the CDR3 is TGCGCCAGCAGGACGTATGTCTCCGCCGAAAAACTGTTTTTT.

The chain couples TRBV4-1 to TRBJ1-4; perhaps TRBD1 as D (5 bases). This CDR3 contains 17 residues. V was trimmed by 4 bases and J by 7 bases, leaving 22 bases between them. Germline lookup yields CDR1 MGHRA and CDR2 YSYEKL. This chain's CDR3 is CASSRLGARAGAEKLFF. CDR3 bases: TGCGCCAGCAGCCGGCTAGGGGCGAGGGCTGGGGCTGAAAAACTGTTTTTT.

The chain has TRBV6-2 or TRBV6-3 and TRBJ1-5, with D hard to call. Germline CDR1 reads MNHEY; CDR2 reads SVGEGT. Trimming took off 7 bases at V and 6 bases at J, with 13 bases between the two ends. The CDR3 runs 13 residues. The CDR3 reads CASNPPGFQPQHF. In DNA, the CDR3 is TGTGCCAGCAACCCCCCGGGGTTTCAGCCCCAGCATTTT.

V is TRBV9 and J is TRBJ1-6; D possibly corresponds to TRBD1 (5 bases). CDR3 length equals 15 residues. From germline, CDR1 is SGDLS and CDR2 YYNGEE. Between the trimmed V and J ends, which lost 0 bases and 7 bases, there was a span of 11 bases. CDR3 residues: CASSVEGAGNSPLHF. For the CDR3, the DNA is TGTGCCAGCAGCGTAGAAGGGGCAGGGAATTCACCCCTCCACTTT.

This rearrangement joins TRBV19 to TRBJ2-7, with D possibly TRBD2 on 6 matching bases. Germline-derived CDR1 and CDR2 are LNHDA and SQIVND (reference sequence). This CDR3 has 13 amino acids. V was shortened by 3 bases and J by 7 bases, with 13 bases between the two germline ends. The CDR3 sequence: CASSIGTGGEQYF. In nucleotides, the CDR3 is TGTGCCAGTAGTATCGGAACCGGGGGAGAGCAGTACTTC.

This sequence joins TRBV7-2 and TRBJ1-2, with a tentative D call TRBD1 (5 bases). The V and J ends lost 2 bases and 0 bases respectively, with 10 bases between them. The CDR3 is 15 amino acids. Looked up from germline, CDR1 is SGHTA and CDR2 is FQGNSA. The CDR3 coding sequence is TGTGCCAGCAGCTTAAGGCAGGGCTCTAACTATGGCTACACCTTC. Protein product: CASSLRQGSNYGYTF. The variable domain in full, with the rest retrieved from reference TRBV7-2 and TRBJ1-2, is GAGVSQSPSNKVTEKGKDVELRCDPISGHTALYWYRQSLGQGLEFLIYFQGNSAPDKSGLPSDRFSAERTGGSVSTLTIQRTQQEDSAVYLCASSLRQGSNYGYTFGSGTRLTVV.

The chain is built from TRBV5-1 and TRBJ2-7; D not resolved. V lost 0 bases, J lost 4 bases, and 11 bases lay in between. The CDR3 is 14 residues long. The germline V gene encodes CDR1 SGHRS and CDR2 YFSETQ. CDR3 protein: CASSLGGSTYEQYF. CDR3 DNA: TGCGCCAGCAGCTTGGGTGGCAGCACTTACGAGCAGTACTTC.

This chain joins TRBV24-1 and TRBJ2-5, with no clear D. The V end lost 5 bases, the J end lost 8 bases, and 8 bases lay between the germline ends. Germline loops: CDR1 KGHDR, CDR2 SFDVKD. The CDR3 sequence is 11 residues long. CDR3: CATSGKRTQYF. The CDR3, as DNA: TGTGCCACCAGTGGTAAGCGTACCCAGTACTTC.

The genes are TRBV18 and TRBJ2-7, with D possibly TRBD1 on 6 matching bases. CDR1 is KGHSH, CDR2 LQKENI, per germline. V gave up 4 bases and J gave up 4 bases, with 23 bases separating them. The CDR3 consists of 17 residues. This CDR3 reads CASSLRRLDSELYEQYF. Written as DNA, the CDR3 is TGTGCCAGCTCACTGCGGAGATTGGACAGCGAGTTGTACGAGCAGTACTTC.

The V gene is TRBV18, the J gene TRBJ1-3; D might be TRBD1 (6 bases). This CDR3 has 15 residues. V shed 3 bases and J shed 4 bases, with 13 bases lying between them. Germline CDR1 KGHSH, CDR2 LQKENI. CDR3 coding DNA: TGTGCCAGCTCACCCTCGGGACAAAAAGGAAACACCATATATTTT. Residues: CASSPSGQKGNTIYF.

The chain uses TRBV6-1 and TRBJ2-1; 12 positions match TRBD2. The CDR3 is made up of 15 amino acids. V shed 2 bases, J shed 4 bases, and the junction held 0 bases outside the gene matches. Germline V gene lookup returns CDR1 MNHNS and CDR2 SASEGT. The CDR3 loop reads CASSELAGGYNEQFF. The CDR3 DNA is TGTGCCAGCAGTGAACTAGCGGGGGGGTACAATGAGCAGTTCTTC.

The chain recombines TRBV18 with TRBJ1-1, with D possibly matching TRBD1 (5 bases). V lost 6 bases and J lost 0, with 17 bases in between. In germline, CDR1 is KGHSH, CDR2 LQKENI. The CDR3 covers 16 residues. CDR3 bases: TGTGCCAGCTCTACCTCCGGGGGTGGCGTGAACACTGAAGCTTTCTTT. This gives the protein CASSTSGGGVNTEAFF.